The clone carrying this T cell receptor (beta chain) appeared a few times. The data derive from a study of beta chain features in type 1 diabetes. Trimming removed 7 bases from V and 0 bases from J, with 14 bases in between. Germline CDR1 is SGHRS and CDR2 is YFSETQ. The CDR3 has 15 amino acids. What was sequenced were expressed TCRB transcripts, since all of the isolated RNA had been reverse transcribed. Repertoires were generated with immunoSEQ multiplex PCR, while TCRdb's copy carries only in-frame clones and drops some. The sample lists 810,000 or so clones; around a sixth were seen once. Material for sequencing was naive CD4+ T cells from blood. The TCR sequence derives from a woman aged 18-29 years in good health. The V gene is TRBV5-1, the J gene TRBJ2-1; either TRBD1 or TRBD2 may fit D (5 bases each). Here the CDR3 reads CASCGGASSYNEQFF. For the CDR3, the DNA is TGCGCCAGCTGTGGGGGTGCAAGCTCCTACAATGAGCAGTTCTTC.